The sequence of this T cell receptor beta chain was determined in a study of cytomegalovirus exposure and HLA in healthy donors. This CDR3 is 17 amino acids long. The germline V gene encodes CDR1 MNHEY and CDR2 SMNVEV (reference sequence). Trimming took 0 bases from V and 0 from J, leaving 11 bases between them. Donors had nominal health at sampling but likely had unrecorded immune exposures. This clone showed up just a few times. Researchers ran the PCR with 60 Vbeta and 13 Jbeta primers. The repertoire was sequenced with immunoSEQ multiplex PCR; TCRdb's copy has only in-frame clones and lacks some. Of around 88,000 clones listed, just under 80% were seen once; the top ten hold over 4%.

The clonotype was recovered from a woman in her thirties or forties in good health and CMV-seropositive. The sample was PBMCs. V is TRBV27 and J is TRBJ2-2; D is perhaps TRBD2 (6 bases). DNA of the CDR3: TGTGCCAGCAGTTTATCTGGGGGGAGTCCGAACACCGGGGAGCTGTTTTTT. Its protein product is CASSLSGGSPNTGELFF.